These T cell receptor beta chains were read from a single sample in a study of shared clonotypes between healthy human individuals. The data were produced by immunoSEQ multiplex PCR, yet TCRdb's version contains in-frame clones alone and is incomplete. This sample carries some 2,000,000 clones, approximately 94% of them seen once, and the ten largest clones take roughly 1%. Sample: naive CD8+ T cells sorted from blood. The receptor set was obtained from a man aged 18 to 29 in good health. The CDR3 runs from the conserved cysteine through the conserved F or W. Fields, in order: V gene, J gene, D gene, clone size, CDR3 protein, CDR3 DNA. The D gene is left open where the match is weak. The size of a clone is reported for some rows only, either as once, few or many, or as a class for expanded clones.

V gene: TRBV11-1
J gene: TRBJ2-7
D gene: NA
clone size: once
CDR3 protein: CASSFGGLVYEQYF
CDR3 DNA: TGTGCCAGCAGCTTTGGGGGGCTGGTCTACGAGCAGTACTTC

V gene: TRBV7-9
J gene: TRBJ2-3
D gene: NA
clone size: NA
CDR3 protein: CASSMKDFLPTDTQYF
CDR3 DNA: TGTGCCAGCAGCATGAAGGACTTTCTCCCCACAGATACGCAGTATTTT

V gene: TRBV7-9
J gene: TRBJ2-7
D gene: NA
clone size: once
CDR3 protein: CASSVGTSYEQYF
CDR3 DNA: TGTGCCAGCAGCGTAGGGACTTCCTACGAGCAGTACTTC

V gene: TRBV27
J gene: TRBJ2-5
D gene: TRBD2
clone size: NA
CDR3 protein: CASRDLGYGGAGETQYF
CDR3 DNA: TGTGCCAGCAGAGATCTAGGATACGGGGGGGCAGGAGAGACCCAGTACTTC

V gene: TRBV28
J gene: TRBJ1-5
D gene: TRBD1
clone size: NA
CDR3 protein: CASAGTVSSNQPQHF
CDR3 DNA: TGTGCCAGTGCGGGGACAGTAAGTAGCAATCAGCCCCAGCATTTT

V gene: TRBV11-2
J gene: TRBJ2-7
D gene: TRBD2
clone size: NA
CDR3 protein: CASSLVAGGFMGEQYF
CDR3 DNA: TGTGCCAGCAGCTTAGTAGCGGGGGGTTTTATGGGCGAGCAGTACTTC

V gene: TRBV9
J gene: TRBJ1-5
D gene: NA
clone size: NA
CDR3 protein: CASSVGDSNQPQHF
CDR3 DNA: TGTGCCAGCAGCGTAGGGGACAGCAATCAGCCCCAGCATTTT

V gene: TRBV9
J gene: TRBJ1-5
D gene: NA
clone size: NA
CDR3 protein: CASSPGAGAGQPQHF
CDR3 DNA: TGTGCCAGCAGCCCAGGGGCAGGGGCTGGTCAGCCCCAGCATTTT

V gene: TRBV19
J gene: TRBJ1-1
D gene: NA
clone size: NA
CDR3 protein: CASSMYLLGGHTEAFF
CDR3 DNA: TGTGCCAGTAGTATGTATTTGTTGGGGGGGCACACTGAAGCTTTCTTT

V gene: TRBV4-3
J gene: TRBJ2-7
D gene: TRBD1
clone size: NA
CDR3 protein: CASSQGTGQGSYEQYF
CDR3 DNA: TGCGCCAGCAGCCAAGGGACGGGACAGGGATCCTACGAGCAGTACTTC

V gene: TRBV9
J gene: TRBJ1-1
D gene: TRBD1
clone size: NA
CDR3 protein: CASSVVGTGFSEAFF
CDR3 DNA: TGTGCCAGCAGCGTAGTTGGGACAGGGTTCTCTGAAGCTTTCTTT

V gene: TRBV25-1
J gene: TRBJ2-2
D gene: NA
clone size: NA
CDR3 protein: CATGLGKNTGELFF
CDR3 DNA: TGTGCCACCGGTTTAGGGAAGAACACCGGGGAGCTGTTTTTT

V gene: TRBV5-6
J gene: TRBJ2-3
D gene: TRBD1
clone size: once
CDR3 protein: CASSHTGVADTQYF
CDR3 DNA: TGTGCCAGCAGCCACACAGGGGTGGCAGATACGCAGTATTTT

V gene: TRBV6-5
J gene: TRBJ1-2
D gene: NA
clone size: NA
CDR3 protein: CASSYSEGSSGYTF
CDR3 DNA: TGTGCCAGCAGTTACTCGGAGGGGAGTAGTGGCTACACCTTC

V gene: TRBV5-1
J gene: TRBJ2-7
D gene: NA
clone size: NA
CDR3 protein: CASSLSPGSYEQYF
CDR3 DNA: TGCGCCAGCAGCTTGAGTCCGGGCAGCTACGAGCAGTACTTC

V gene: TRBV4-3
J gene: TRBJ2-3
D gene: TRBD2
clone size: few
CDR3 protein: CASSQDMAGGGADTQYF
CDR3 DNA: TGCGCCAGCAGCCAAGATATGGCGGGAGGAGGCGCAGATACGCAGTATTTT

V gene: TRBV6-5
J gene: TRBJ2-7
D gene: TRBD2
clone size: NA
CDR3 protein: CASSYEEPGLATEQYF
CDR3 DNA: TGTGCCAGCAGTTACGAGGAACCGGGACTAGCGACCGAGCAGTACTTC

V gene: TRBV13
J gene: TRBJ2-5
D gene: TRBD2
clone size: NA
CDR3 protein: CASSLGLAGDQETQYF
CDR3 DNA: TGTGCCAGCAGCTTAGGACTAGCGGGGGATCAAGAGACCCAGTACTTC

V gene: TRBV7-9
J gene: TRBJ2-1
D gene: NA
clone size: once
CDR3 protein: CASSPEANEQFF
CDR3 DNA: TGTGCCAGCAGCCCCGAAGCCAATGAGCAGTTCTTC

V gene: TRBV6-6
J gene: TRBJ2-7
D gene: TRBD1
clone size: once
CDR3 protein: CASRDGTGGEQYF
CDR3 DNA: TGTGCCAGCAGGGATGGGACAGGGGGCGAGCAGTACTTC

V gene: TRBV4-1
J gene: TRBJ2-7
D gene: NA
clone size: NA
CDR3 protein: CASSQDRSEQYF
CDR3 DNA: TGCGCCAGCAGCCAAGATCGGAGCGAGCAGTACTTC

V gene: TRBV19
J gene: TRBJ2-7
D gene: NA
clone size: NA
CDR3 protein: CASSTDLEGYEQYF
CDR3 DNA: TGTGCCAGTAGTACAGACTTGGAGGGCTACGAGCAGTACTTC

V gene: TRBV27
J gene: TRBJ2-7
D gene: NA
clone size: NA
CDR3 protein: CASSSYPPLFYEQYF
CDR3 DNA: TGTGCCAGCAGTTCCTACCCCCCCCTGTTCTACGAGCAGTACTTC

V gene: TRBV6-5
J gene: TRBJ2-5
D gene: TRBD2
clone size: few
CDR3 protein: CASSFLAGETQYF
CDR3 DNA: TGTGCCAGCAGTTTTTTAGCGGGGGAGACCCAGTACTTC

V gene: TRBV6-1
J gene: TRBJ2-7
D gene: TRBD1
clone size: NA
CDR3 protein: CASSELGTGNTYEQYF
CDR3 DNA: TGTGCCAGCAGTGAACTGGGGACAGGGAACACCTACGAGCAGTACTTC

V gene: TRBV10-2
J gene: TRBJ2-2
D gene: TRBD2
clone size: NA
CDR3 protein: CASSDVASGSPGELFF
CDR3 DNA: TGCGCCAGCAGTGATGTGGCTAGCGGGAGTCCCGGGGAGCTGTTTTTT

V gene: TRBV4-1
J gene: TRBJ1-1
D gene: NA
clone size: NA
CDR3 protein: CASSQDNYNTEAFF
CDR3 DNA: TGCGCCAGCAGCCAAGATAATTACAACACTGAAGCTTTCTTT